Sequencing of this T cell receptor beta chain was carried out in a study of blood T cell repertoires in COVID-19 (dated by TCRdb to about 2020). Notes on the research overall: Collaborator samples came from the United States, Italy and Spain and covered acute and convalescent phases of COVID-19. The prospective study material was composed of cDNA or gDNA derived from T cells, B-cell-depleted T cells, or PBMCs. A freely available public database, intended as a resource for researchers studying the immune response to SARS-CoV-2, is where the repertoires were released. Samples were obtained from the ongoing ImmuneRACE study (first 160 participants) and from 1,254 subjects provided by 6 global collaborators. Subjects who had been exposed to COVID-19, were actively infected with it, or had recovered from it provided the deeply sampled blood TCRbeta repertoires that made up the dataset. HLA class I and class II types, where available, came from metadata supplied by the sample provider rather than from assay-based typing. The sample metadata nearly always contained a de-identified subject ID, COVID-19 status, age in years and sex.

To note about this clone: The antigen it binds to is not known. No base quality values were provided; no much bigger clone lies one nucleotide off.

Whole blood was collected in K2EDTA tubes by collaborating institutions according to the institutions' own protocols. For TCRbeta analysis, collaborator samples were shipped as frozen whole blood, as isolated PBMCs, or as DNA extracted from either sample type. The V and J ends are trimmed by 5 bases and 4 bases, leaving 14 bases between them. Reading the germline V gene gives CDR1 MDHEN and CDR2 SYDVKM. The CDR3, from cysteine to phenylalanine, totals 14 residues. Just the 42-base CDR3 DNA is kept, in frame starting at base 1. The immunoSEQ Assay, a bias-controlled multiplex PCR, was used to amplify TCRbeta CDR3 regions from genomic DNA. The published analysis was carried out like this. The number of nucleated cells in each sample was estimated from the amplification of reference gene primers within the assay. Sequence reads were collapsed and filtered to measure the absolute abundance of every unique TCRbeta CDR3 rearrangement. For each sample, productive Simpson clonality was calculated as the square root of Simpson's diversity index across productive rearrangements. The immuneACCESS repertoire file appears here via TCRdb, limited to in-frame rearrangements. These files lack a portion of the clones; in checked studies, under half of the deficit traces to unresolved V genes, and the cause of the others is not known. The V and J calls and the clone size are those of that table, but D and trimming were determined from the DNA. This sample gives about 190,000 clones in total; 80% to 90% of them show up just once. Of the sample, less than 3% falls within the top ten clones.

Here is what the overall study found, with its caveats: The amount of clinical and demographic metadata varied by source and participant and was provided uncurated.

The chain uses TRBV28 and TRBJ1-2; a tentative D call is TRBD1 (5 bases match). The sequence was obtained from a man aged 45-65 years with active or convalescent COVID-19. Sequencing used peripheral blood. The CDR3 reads CASSIMTATYGYTF. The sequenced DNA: TGTGCCAGCAGTATCATGACAGCTACCTATGGCTACACCTTC.